These 14 T cell receptor beta chains share one sample of origin, sequenced in a study of T cell responses to AZD1222 COVID-19 vaccine. The data were produced by immunoSEQ multiplex PCR, yet TCRdb's version contains in-frame clones alone and is incomplete. Of around 150,000 clones in the sample, less than 95% are singletons; the top ten hold roughly 6%. This specimen consisted of peripheral blood, obtained 28 days after the second AZD1222 dose. The receptors were sampled from an adult who received the AZD1222 COVID-19 vaccine.

V is TRBV3-1 (or the pseudogene TRBV3-2) and J is TRBJ1-3, with D unresolved. V lost 1 base and J 1 base, leaving 14 bases between the germline ends. CDR1 LGHDT and CDR2 YNNKEL come from the germline V gene (reference sequence). The CDR3 spans 17 residues. The CDR3 is CASSQGQGKKSGNTIYF. The CDR3 DNA sequence: TGTGCCAGCAGCCAAGGCCAAGGGAAGAAATCTGGAAACACCATATATTTT.

In its sample, this clone was seen once. The chain is built from TRBV7-8 and TRBJ1-5; D perhaps matches TRBD1 (5 bases). The germline V gene has CDR1 SGHVS and CDR2 FQNEAQ. The CDR3 totals 16 residues. V lost 3 bases and J lost 4, with 16 bases in between. In DNA form, the CDR3 reads TGTGCCAGCAGCTTTTTGGGGGGACTAAGAAATCAGCCCCAGCATTTT. It is translated as CASSFLGGLRNQPQHF.

The CDR3 region has the DNA TGTGCCTGGGGAAACAGGCCTACGGGGGCGCATGGGGAGTTCTTC. Encoded protein: CAWGNRPTGAHGEFF. The chain couples TRBV19 to TRBJ2-1; D tentatively fits TRBD1 or TRBD2 (6 bases each). Trimming stripped 11 bases from V and 14 bases from J, with 31 bases between. CDR3 length: 15 amino acids. CDR1 LNHDA and CDR2 SQIVND come from the germline V gene (reference sequence).

A single count supports this clone. The chain employs TRBV19 and TRBJ2-1, with D uncertain. Germline assignment: CDR1 LNHDA and CDR2 SQIVND (reference sequence). The CDR3 spans 14 residues. The germline V and J ends were trimmed by 3 bases and 6 bases, with 12 bases remaining between them. The CDR3 region is CASSIAHLGNEQFF. The CDR3 DNA is TGTGCCAGTAGTATTGCGCACCTGGGCAATGAGCAGTTCTTC. The entire variable domain, with the rest obtained from reference TRBV19 and TRBJ2-1, is as follows: DGGITQSPKYLFRKEGQNVTLSCEQNLNHDAMYWYRQDPGQGLRLIYYSQIVNDFQKGDIAEGYSVSREKKESFPLTVTSAQKNPTAFYLCASSIAHLGNEQFFGPGTRLTVL.

CDR3 nucleotides: TGCGCCAGCAGTCCAGGGGTGAGGAATGAAAAACTGTTTTTT. This encodes CASSPGVRNEKLFF. V usage is TRBV10-2 and J usage is TRBJ1-4; perhaps TRBD1 as D (6 bases). Germline V CDR1 and CDR2: WSHSY, SAAADI. This CDR3 is 14 amino acids long. V was pared by 5 bases and J by 5 bases, with 12 bases between.

The V and J genes are TRBV19 and TRBJ1-1; the D is unclear. The CDR3 is 13 amino acids. Germline assignment: CDR1 LNHDA and CDR2 SQIVND (reference sequence). V gave up 6 bases and J gave up 2 bases, with 10 bases separating them. The chain's CDR3 is CASSQWFNTEAFF. In DNA form, the CDR3 reads TGTGCCAGTAGCCAGTGGTTTAACACTGAAGCTTTCTTT.

J is TRBJ2-1 and V is TRBV4-2; 9 bases fit TRBD1. CDR1 LGHNA and CDR2 YNFKEQ come from the germline V gene. This CDR3 is 15 amino acids long. Unmatched junction bases numbered 11, after V lost 5 bases and J lost 9 bases. For the CDR3, the DNA is TGTGCCAGCAGCGTCCGGGACAGGGCGACGGGTGAGCAGTTCTTC. Translating it yields CASSVRDRATGEQFF.

A note on this clone: This sample includes further DNA sequences coding for the same CDR3. The rearrangement uses TRBV19 and TRBJ1-2; a possible D gene is TRBD1 (5 bases). Germline-derived CDR1 and CDR2 are LNHDA and SQIVND (reference sequence). The length of the CDR3 is 13 residues. The V end was cut by 4 bases, the J end by 2 bases, with 8 bases between. CDR3 residues: CASSTGFNYGYTF. The CDR3 bases are TGTGCCAGTAGTACAGGGTTCAACTATGGCTACACCTTC.

This clone was recorded only once. CDR3 coding DNA: TGTGCCAGCAGCTTAGGGAGGGGAGTTTACACCGGGGAGCTGTTTTTT. It codes for CASSLGRGVYTGELFF. The V gene is TRBV7-2, the J gene TRBJ2-2, with D perhaps TRBD2 (6 bases). In germline, CDR1 is SGHTA, CDR2 FQGNSA. The CDR3 has 16 residues. V was pared by 1 base and J by 3 bases, with 12 bases between.

The rearrangement joins TRBV6-6 to TRBJ2-1; a weak D match, TRBD1 (6 bases). CDR3 length: 17 residues. CDR1 and CDR2 (germline): MNHNY, SVGAGI (reference sequence). V shed 5 bases and J shed 3 bases, with 20 bases lying between them. The CDR3 is CASSRFNGTYYYNEQFF. The CDR3 DNA reads as TGTGCCAGCAGTCGATTCAACGGGACATACTACTACAATGAGCAGTTCTTC.

The V gene is TRBV11-2, the J gene TRBJ2-7; 10 bases align to TRBD1. V shed 1 base and J 6 bases; nucleotides not matched to a gene: 6. The CDR3 sequence is 15 residues long. CDR1 SGHAT and CDR2 FQNNGV come from the germline V gene. In DNA, the CDR3 is TGTGCCAGCAGCTTAGCTCCAGGGACAGGGGTCGAGCAGTACTTC. It is translated as CASSLAPGTGVEQYF.

The rearrangement uses TRBV6-4 and TRBJ2-2; D is unresolved. Germline values: CDR1 MRHNA, CDR2 SNTAGT. The V end lost 4 bases, the J end lost 6 bases, and 6 bases lay between the germline ends. The CDR3 consists of 12 residues. Here the CDR3 DNA reads TGTGCCAGCAGTGTGAGGCCCGGGGAGCTGTTTTTT. Translation: CASSVRPGELFF.

The CDR3 loop reads CASTFRAPMNTEAFF. CDR3 DNA: TGTGCCAGCACCTTCCGGGCCCCCATGAACACTGAAGCTTTCTTT. The V gene is TRBV27, the J gene TRBJ1-1; no definite D call. The germline gives CDR1 MNHEY, CDR2 SMNVEV (reference sequence). This CDR3 comprises 15 residues. Trimming stripped 7 bases from V and 0 bases from J, with 15 bases between.

The chain has TRBV19 and TRBJ2-3; D uncertain. The CDR3 consists of 14 residues. Germline CDR1 reads LNHDA; CDR2 reads SQIVND (reference sequence). Trimming pared 0 bases from V and 5 bases from J, leaving 9 bases between. The CDR3 nucleotides are TGTGCCAGTAGTATAGACCTTATAGGAGATACGCAGTATTTT. It yields the protein CASSIDLIGDTQYF.